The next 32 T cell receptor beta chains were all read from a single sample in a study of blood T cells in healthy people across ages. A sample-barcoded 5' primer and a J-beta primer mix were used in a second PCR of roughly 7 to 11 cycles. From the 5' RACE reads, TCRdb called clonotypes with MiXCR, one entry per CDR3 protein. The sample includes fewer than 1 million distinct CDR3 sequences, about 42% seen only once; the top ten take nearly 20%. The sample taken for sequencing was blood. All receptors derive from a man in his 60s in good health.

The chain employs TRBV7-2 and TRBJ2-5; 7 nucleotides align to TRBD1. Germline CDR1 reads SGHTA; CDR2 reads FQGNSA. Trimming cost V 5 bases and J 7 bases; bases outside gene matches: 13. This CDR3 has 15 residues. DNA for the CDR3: TGTGCCAGCAGCGAAGGGGGCCTTGAAGATGGGACCCAGTACTTC. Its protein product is CASSEGGLEDGTQYF.

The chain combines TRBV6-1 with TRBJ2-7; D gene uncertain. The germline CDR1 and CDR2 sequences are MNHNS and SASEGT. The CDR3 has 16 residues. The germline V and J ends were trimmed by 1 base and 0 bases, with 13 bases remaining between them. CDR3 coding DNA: TGTGCCAGCAGTGAAGAGTACGGCTTAAGCTCCTACGAGCAGTACTTC. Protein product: CASSEEYGLSSYEQYF.

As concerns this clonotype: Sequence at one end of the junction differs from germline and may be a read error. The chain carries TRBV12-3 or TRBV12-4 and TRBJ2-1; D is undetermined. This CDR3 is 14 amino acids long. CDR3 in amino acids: CTSSVVLNYNEQFF. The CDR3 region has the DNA TGTACCAGCAGTGTAGTTCTCAACTACAATGAGCAGTTCTTC.

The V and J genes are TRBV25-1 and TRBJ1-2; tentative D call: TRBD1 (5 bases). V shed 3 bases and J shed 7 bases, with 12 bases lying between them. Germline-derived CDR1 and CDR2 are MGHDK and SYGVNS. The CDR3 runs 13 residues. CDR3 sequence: CASSDRVFGGYTF. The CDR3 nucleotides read TGTGCCAGCAGTGACAGGGTGTTCGGTGGCTACACCTTC.

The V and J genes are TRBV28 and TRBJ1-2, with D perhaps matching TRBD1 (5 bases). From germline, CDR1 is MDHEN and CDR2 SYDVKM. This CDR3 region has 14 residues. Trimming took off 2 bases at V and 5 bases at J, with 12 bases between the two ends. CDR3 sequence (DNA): TGTGCCAGCAGTTTACCAGGGACTATATATGGCTACACCTTC. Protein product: CASSLPGTIYGYTF.

Written as DNA, the CDR3 is TGTGCCACCAGCAGAGTGCTAGCGGGGGAATCAGAGACCCAGTACTTC. This gives the protein CATSRVLAGESETQYF. The rearrangement joins TRBV15 to TRBJ2-5; TRBD2 aligns across 10 bases. CDR3 length equals 16 residues. Germline assignment: CDR1 LNHNV and CDR2 YYDKDF (reference sequence). Unmatched junction bases numbered 6, after V lost 1 base and J lost 4 bases.

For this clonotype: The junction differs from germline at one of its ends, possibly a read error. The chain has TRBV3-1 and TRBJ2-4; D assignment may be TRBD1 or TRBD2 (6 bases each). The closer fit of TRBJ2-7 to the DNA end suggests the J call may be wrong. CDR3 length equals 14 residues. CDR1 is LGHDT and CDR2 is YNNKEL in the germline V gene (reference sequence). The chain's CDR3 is CTSSQTGASYEQYF. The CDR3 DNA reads TGTACCAGCAGCCAGACGGGGGCGTCCTACGAGCAGTACTTC.

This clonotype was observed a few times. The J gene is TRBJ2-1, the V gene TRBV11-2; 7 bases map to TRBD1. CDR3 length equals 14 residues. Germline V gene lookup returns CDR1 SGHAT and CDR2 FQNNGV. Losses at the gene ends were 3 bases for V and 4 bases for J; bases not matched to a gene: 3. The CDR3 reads CASSLWDSYNEQFF. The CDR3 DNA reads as TGTGCCAGCAGCTTGTGGGACAGTTACAATGAGCAGTTCTTC.

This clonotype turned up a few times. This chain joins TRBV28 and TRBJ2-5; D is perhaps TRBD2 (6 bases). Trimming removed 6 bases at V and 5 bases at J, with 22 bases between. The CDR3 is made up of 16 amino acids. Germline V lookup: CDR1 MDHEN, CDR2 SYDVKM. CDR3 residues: CASSPRTQLGGETQYF. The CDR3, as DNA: TGTGCCAGCAGCCCGCGGACCCAGCTAGGAGGGGAGACCCAGTACTTC.

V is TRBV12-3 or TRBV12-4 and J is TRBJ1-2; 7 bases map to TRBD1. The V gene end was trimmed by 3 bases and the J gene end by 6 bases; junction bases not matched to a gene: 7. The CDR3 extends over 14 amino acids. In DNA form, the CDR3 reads TGTGCCAGCAGTTTCGGCGGGACAGTAAATGGCTACACCTTC. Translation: CASSFGGTVNGYTF.

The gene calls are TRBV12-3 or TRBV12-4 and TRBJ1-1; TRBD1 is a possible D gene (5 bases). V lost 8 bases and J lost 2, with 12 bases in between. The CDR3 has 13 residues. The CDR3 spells CASLSGGNTEAFF. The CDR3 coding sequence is TGTGCCAGCCTCTCTGGGGGTAACACTGAAGCTTTCTTT.

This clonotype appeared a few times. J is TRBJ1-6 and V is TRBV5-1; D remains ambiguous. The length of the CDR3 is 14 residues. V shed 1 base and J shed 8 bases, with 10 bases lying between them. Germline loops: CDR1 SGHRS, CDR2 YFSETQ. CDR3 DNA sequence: TGCGCCAGCAGCTTGACCGGGCTTGATTCACCCCTCCACTTT. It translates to CASSLTGLDSPLHF.

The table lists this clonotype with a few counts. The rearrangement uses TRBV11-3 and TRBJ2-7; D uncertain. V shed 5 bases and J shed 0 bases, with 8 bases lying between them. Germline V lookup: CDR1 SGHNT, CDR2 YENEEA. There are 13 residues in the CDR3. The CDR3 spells CASSPMGSYEQYF. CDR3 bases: TGTGCCAGCAGCCCAATGGGCTCCTACGAGCAGTACTTC.

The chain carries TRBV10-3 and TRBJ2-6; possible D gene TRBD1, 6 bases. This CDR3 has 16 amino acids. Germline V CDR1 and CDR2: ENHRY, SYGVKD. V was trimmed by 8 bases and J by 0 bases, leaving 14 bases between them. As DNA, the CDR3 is TGTGCCATCGGGGGCTCCGCCGTCTCTGGGGCCAACGTCCTGACTTTC. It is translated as CAIGGSAVSGANVLTF.

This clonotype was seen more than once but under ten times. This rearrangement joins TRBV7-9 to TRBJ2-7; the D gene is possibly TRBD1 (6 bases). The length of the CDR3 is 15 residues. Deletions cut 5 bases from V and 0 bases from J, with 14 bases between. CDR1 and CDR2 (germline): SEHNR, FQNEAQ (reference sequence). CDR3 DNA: TGTGCCAGCAGCCGCGACAGGTTCCGCTCCTACGAGCAGTACTTC. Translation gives CASSRDRFRSYEQYF.

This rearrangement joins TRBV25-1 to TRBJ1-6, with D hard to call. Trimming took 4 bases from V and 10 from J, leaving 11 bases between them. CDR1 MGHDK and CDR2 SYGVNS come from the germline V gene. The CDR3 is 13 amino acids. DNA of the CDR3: TGTGCCAGCAGTGGAATTGAAAAATCACCCCTCCACTTT. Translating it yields CASSGIEKSPLHF.

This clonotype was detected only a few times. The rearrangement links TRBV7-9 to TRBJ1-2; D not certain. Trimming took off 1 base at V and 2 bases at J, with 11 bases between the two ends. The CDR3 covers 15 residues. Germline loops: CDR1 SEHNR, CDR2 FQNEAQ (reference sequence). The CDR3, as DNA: TGTGCCAGCAGCTTAGATCGCCATCAGAACTATGGCTACACCTTC. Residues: CASSLDRHQNYGYTF.

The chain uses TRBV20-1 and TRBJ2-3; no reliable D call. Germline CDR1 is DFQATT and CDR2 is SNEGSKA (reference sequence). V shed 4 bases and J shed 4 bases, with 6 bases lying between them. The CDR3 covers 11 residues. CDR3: CSATSADTQYF. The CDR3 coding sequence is TGCAGTGCTACTTCAGCAGATACGCAGTATTTT.

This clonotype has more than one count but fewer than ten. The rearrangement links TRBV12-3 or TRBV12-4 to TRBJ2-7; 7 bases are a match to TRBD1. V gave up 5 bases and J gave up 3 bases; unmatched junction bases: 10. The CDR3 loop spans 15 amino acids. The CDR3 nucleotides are TGTGCCAGCAGTCCCGGGCCAGGGGGTAGCTACGAGCAGTACTTC. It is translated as CASSPGPGGSYEQYF.

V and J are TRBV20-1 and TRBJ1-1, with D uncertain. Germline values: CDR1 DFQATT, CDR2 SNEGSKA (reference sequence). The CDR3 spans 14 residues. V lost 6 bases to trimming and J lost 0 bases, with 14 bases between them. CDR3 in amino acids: CSASSGLMNTEAFF. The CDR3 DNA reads TGCAGTGCATCATCCGGGCTAATGAACACTGAAGCTTTCTTT.

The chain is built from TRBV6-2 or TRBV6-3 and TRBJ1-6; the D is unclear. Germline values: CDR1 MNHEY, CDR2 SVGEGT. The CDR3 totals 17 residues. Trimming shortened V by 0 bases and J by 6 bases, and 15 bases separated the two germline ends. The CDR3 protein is CASSYSLQKKFNSPLHF. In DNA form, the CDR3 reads TGTGCCAGCAGTTACTCGCTTCAGAAAAAATTTAATTCACCCCTCCACTTT.

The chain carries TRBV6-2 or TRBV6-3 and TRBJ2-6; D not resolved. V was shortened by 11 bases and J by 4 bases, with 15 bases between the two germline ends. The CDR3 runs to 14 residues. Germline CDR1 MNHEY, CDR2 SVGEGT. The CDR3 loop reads CAYSSEAGANVLTF. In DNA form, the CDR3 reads TGTGCCTACAGCTCAGAGGCAGGGGCCAACGTCCTGACTTTC.

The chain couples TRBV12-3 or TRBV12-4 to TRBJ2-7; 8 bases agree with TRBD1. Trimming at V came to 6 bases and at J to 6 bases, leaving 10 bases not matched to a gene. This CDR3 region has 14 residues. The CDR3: CASSAWTGSIEQYF. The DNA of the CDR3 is TGTGCCAGCAGCGCCTGGACAGGGTCGATCGAGCAGTACTTC.

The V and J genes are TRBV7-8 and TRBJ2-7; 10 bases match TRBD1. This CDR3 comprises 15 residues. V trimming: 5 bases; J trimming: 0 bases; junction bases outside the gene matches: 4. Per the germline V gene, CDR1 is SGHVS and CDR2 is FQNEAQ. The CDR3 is CASSPGQGVSYEQYF. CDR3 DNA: TGTGCCAGCAGCCCTGGACAGGGGGTCTCCTACGAGCAGTACTTC.

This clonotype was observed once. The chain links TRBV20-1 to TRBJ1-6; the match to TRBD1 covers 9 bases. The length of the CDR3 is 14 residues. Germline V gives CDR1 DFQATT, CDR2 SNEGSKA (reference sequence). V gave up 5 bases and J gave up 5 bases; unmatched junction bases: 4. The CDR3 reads CSASGTGNNSPLHF. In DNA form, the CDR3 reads TGCAGTGCTTCCGGGACAGGGAATAATTCACCCCTCCACTTT.

The CDR3 nucleotides are TGCGCCAGCAGCCAAGAAGTGTCCGCGAATACGCAGTATTTT. Translation: CASSQEVSANTQYF. The chain joins TRBV4-1 to TRBJ2-3; D is unclear. Germline CDR1 is MGHRA and CDR2 is YSYEKL. The CDR3 loop spans 14 amino acids. Deletions cut 0 bases from V and 7 bases from J, with 11 bases between.

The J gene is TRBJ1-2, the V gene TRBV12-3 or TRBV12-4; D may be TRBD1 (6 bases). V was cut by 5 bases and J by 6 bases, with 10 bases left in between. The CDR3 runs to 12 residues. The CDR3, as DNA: TGTGCCAGCAGTCCAGGGGATAATGGCTACACCTTC. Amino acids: CASSPGDNGYTF.

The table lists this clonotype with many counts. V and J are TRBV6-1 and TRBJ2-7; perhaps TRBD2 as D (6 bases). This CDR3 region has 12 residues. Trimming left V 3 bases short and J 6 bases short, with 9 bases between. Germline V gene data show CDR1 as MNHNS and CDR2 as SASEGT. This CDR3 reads CASSDSGGEQYF. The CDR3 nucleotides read TGTGCCAGCAGTGACTCCGGGGGCGAGCAGTACTTC.

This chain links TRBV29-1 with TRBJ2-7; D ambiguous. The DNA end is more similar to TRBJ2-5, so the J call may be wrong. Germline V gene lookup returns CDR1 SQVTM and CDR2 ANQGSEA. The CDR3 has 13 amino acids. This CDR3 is CSVAFKWVETQYF. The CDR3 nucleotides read TGCAGCGTTGCGTTCAAATGGGTGGAGACCCAGTACTTC.

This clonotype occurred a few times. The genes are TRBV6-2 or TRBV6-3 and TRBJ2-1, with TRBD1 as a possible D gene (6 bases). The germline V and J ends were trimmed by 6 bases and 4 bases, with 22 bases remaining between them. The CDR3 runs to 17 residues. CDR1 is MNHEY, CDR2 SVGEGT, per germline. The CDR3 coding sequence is TGTGCCAGCAGAAACCAAAAGTCGACAGGAGTATACAATGAGCAGTTCTTC. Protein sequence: CASRNQKSTGVYNEQFF.

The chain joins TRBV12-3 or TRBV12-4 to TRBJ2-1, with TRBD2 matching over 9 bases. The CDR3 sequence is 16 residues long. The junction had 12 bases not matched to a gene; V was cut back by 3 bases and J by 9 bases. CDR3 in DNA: TGTGCCAGCAGTTTCCAGCGGGGGGCCCTCGGAGGTGAGCAGTTCTTC. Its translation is CASSFQRGALGGEQFF.

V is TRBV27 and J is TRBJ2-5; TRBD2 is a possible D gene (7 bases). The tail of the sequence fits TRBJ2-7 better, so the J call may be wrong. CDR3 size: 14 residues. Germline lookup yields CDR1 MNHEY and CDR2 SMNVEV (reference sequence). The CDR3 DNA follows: TGTGCCAGCAGTCCAGGGGACTACAAATACGAGCAGTACTTC. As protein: CASSPGDYKYEQYF.